Included here is one T cell receptor beta chain sequence, with context. The antigen is not known. The data were obtained in a study of cytomegalovirus exposure and HLA in healthy donors. Overall study results and limits: Data from an earlier analysis indicated that most TCR beta V segments were productive either about 87% or about 30% of the time. Sequencing had likely introduced a cluster of highly shared sequence variants as an artifact. Most sequenced TCRs were rare (though some public TCRs occurred in many donors).

The junction had 2 bases not matched to a gene; V was cut back by 1 base and J by 10 bases. The CDR3 spans 15 residues. Germline V gene data show CDR1 as MNHEY and CDR2 as SMNVEV (reference sequence). The primer mix had 60 Vbeta and 13 Jbeta primers. This table comes from immunoSEQ multiplex PCR, and its TCRdb copy is limited to in-frame clones, with some not included. The table shows about 110,000 clones, with about four fifths occurring only once. The material sequenced was PBMCs. The chain links TRBV27 to TRBJ1-6, with 12 bases lining up with TRBD1. The receptor was derived from a man under 40 in good health and CMV-seropositive. The CDR3 nucleotides read TGTGCCAGCAGTTTATTAGGGACAGGGGGCTCACCCCTCCACTTT. Amino acids: CASSLLGTGGSPLHF.